The 8 T cell receptor beta chains reported below all come from one sample, sequenced in a study of T cells in Graves' hyperthyroidism and ophthalmopathy. TCR beta CDR3 regions were amplified from RNA transcripts. The HTBI primer set served for first-round RT-PCR of the TCR CDR3. MiXCR was run by TCRdb on the multiplex PCR reads, yielding one entry per CDR3 protein. The sample has about 480,000 distinct CDR3 sequences; approximately 25% are singletons. Input material: blood. The receptors were sampled from a woman aged 25-40 years with Graves' ophthalmopathy.

The rearrangement joins TRBV2 to TRBJ1-5, with TRBD1 as a possible D gene (6 bases). CDR1 is SNHLY, CDR2 FYNNEI, per germline. The V and J ends lost 3 bases and 3 bases respectively, with 12 bases between them. This CDR3 has 15 amino acids. The CDR3 DNA follows: TGTGCCAGCAGTGATTGGGACACCTCCAATCAGCCCCAGCATTTT. It translates to CASSDWDTSNQPQHF.

The V call is TRBV5-1, the J call TRBJ2-7; 10 bases line up with TRBD1. Per germline, CDR1 SGHRS and CDR2 YFSETQ. The J segment lost 4 bases and the V segment lost 0 bases, leaving 4 bases of the junction unmatched. This CDR3 is 15 amino acids long. CDR3 sequence reads: CASSLAGQGGYEQYF. The CDR3 coding sequence is TGCGCCAGCAGCTTGGCCGGACAGGGGGGGTACGAGCAGTACTTC.

The chain recombines TRBV20-1 with TRBJ2-7; 13 nucleotides agree with TRBD2. Per the germline V gene, CDR1 is DFQATT and CDR2 is SNEGSKA (reference sequence). Trimming removed 2 bases from V and 1 base from J; junction bases left unmatched: 11. The CDR3 is 18 residues long. CDR3: CSARSRLAGGPPSYEQYF. The CDR3 coding sequence is TGCAGTGCTAGATCTCGACTAGCGGGAGGTCCCCCGTCCTACGAGCAGTACTTC.

There are many counts of this clonotype. A much larger clone differs by one base, so this may be a read error. The chain employs TRBV6-1 and TRBJ1-5, with a weak D call TRBD1 (6 bases). This CDR3 region has 16 residues. From germline, CDR1 is MNHNS and CDR2 SASEGT. The CDR3 DNA sequence: TGTGCCAGCAGTCCCTCCACAGGGAATAGCAGTCAGCCCCAGCATTTT. This codes for CASSPSTGNSSQPQHF.

In its sample, this clonotype was seen many times. This rearrangement joins TRBV19 to TRBJ1-1; TRBD1 is a possible D gene (6 bases). V lost 7 bases to trimming and J lost 1 base, with 7 bases between them. This CDR3 has 12 amino acids. CDR1 is LNHDA and CDR2 is SQIVND in the germline V gene (reference sequence). The CDR3, as DNA: TGTGCCAGTACCAGGGGGAACACTGAAGCTTTCTTT. Its protein product is CASTRGNTEAFF.

This clonotype was seen many times. The CDR3 region is CSAPVPNLKNIQYF. CDR3 DNA sequence: TGCAGTGCCCCGGTCCCCAACTTAAAAAACATTCAGTACTTC. The chain uses TRBV20-1 and TRBJ2-4; D not certain. V was trimmed by 6 bases and J by 4 bases, leaving 16 bases between them. Germline V gene lookup returns CDR1 DFQATT and CDR2 SNEGSKA (reference sequence). The CDR3 totals 14 residues.

The chain employs TRBV20-1 and TRBJ2-7; 10 bases are a match to TRBD2. Germline-derived CDR1 and CDR2 are DFQATT and SNEGSKA (reference sequence). V dropped 1 base and J dropped 4; count of bases not matched to a gene: 13. The CDR3 runs 17 residues. The CDR3 region is CSARVPPASGRFYEQYF. The CDR3 DNA sequence: TGCAGTGCTAGAGTTCCCCCTGCTAGCGGGAGATTTTACGAGCAGTACTTC.

This clonotype was detected ten times or more. This chain uses TRBV2 with TRBJ2-5; D uncertain. V lost 5 bases, J lost 0 bases, and 4 bases lay in between. The CDR3 extends over 12 amino acids. Germline lookup yields CDR1 SNHLY and CDR2 FYNNEI. The CDR3 is CASSQNQETQYF. CDR3 coding DNA: TGTGCCAGCAGTCAGAACCAAGAGACCCAGTACTTC.